The 18 T cell receptor beta chains in this list originate from one sample, sequenced in a study of blood T cells in healthy people across ages. Primed by a sample-barcoded 5' primer and a J-beta primer mix, a second PCR proceeded for about 7 to 11 cycles. Via MiXCR, TCRdb re-called the 5' RACE reads, giving one row per CDR3 protein. Of hundreds of thousands of distinct CDR3 sequences in the sample, around 28% were seen once. Sample: blood. These receptors originate from a woman of 80 years or more in good health.

Ten or more counts support this clonotype. The chain employs TRBV5-1 and TRBJ1-2; 11 bases agree with TRBD1. Trimming removed 3 bases from V and 9 bases from J; junction bases left unmatched: 10. This CDR3 is built from 15 residues. Germline V CDR1 and CDR2: SGHRS, YFSETQ. CDR3 sequence reads: CASSSTSGTGGSYTF. CDR3 DNA sequence: TGCGCCAGCAGCTCGACATCCGGGACAGGGGGGAGCTACACCTTC.

This clonotype was counted at least ten times. The gene calls are TRBV18 and TRBJ1-2; no reliable D call. V was clipped by 5 bases and J by 4 bases, with 14 bases between them. The CDR3 runs to 14 residues. Germline loops: CDR1 KGHSH, CDR2 LQKENI. The CDR3 DNA sequence: TGTGCCAGCTCAGCGGGTGTACAATTCTATGGCTACACCTTC. Its translation is CASSAGVQFYGYTF.

To note about this clonotype: Given a much more abundant clone one base away, this may be a read error. This chain's CDR3 is CASSGQDNSPPHF. CDR3 sequence (DNA): TGTGCCAGCAGCGGACAGGATAATTCACCCCCCCACTTT. The V and J genes are TRBV7-8 and TRBJ1-6, with 7 nucleotides matching TRBD1. From germline, CDR1 is SGHVS and CDR2 FQNEAQ. The CDR3 runs 13 residues.

With respect to this clonotype: This may come from a read error, since a much larger clone is one base off. The J gene is TRBJ2-3, the V gene TRBV20-1; D possibly uses TRBD1 or TRBD2 (6 bases each). Germline lookup yields CDR1 DFQATT and CDR2 SNEGSKA (reference sequence). The V gene lost 1 base and the J gene lost 1 base, with 12 bases spanning the gap. This CDR3 is 15 amino acids long. The CDR3 sequence: CSARAGGPGTDTQYF. In DNA, the CDR3 is TGCAGTGCTAGAGCCGGGGGCCCGGGCACAGATACGCAGTATTTT.

This sequence joins TRBV20-1 and TRBJ2-1; 8 bases are shared with TRBD2. After removal of 2 bases from V and 0 bases from J, the junction contained 9 bases not matched to a gene. Germline CDR1 reads DFQATT; CDR2 reads SNEGSKA (reference sequence). The CDR3 is 17 amino acids. The CDR3 protein is CSARTIGGGPSYNEQFF. The CDR3 DNA reads as TGCAGTGCTAGAACCATTGGCGGGGGGCCCTCCTACAATGAGCAGTTCTTC.

This clonotype was found a few times. With a much larger clone just one base away, this may be a read error. V and J are TRBV7-2 and TRBJ2-7, with D perhaps assigned TRBD1 or TRBD2 (5 bases each). The CDR3 has 11 amino acids. Trimming took 5 bases from V and 8 from J, leaving 10 bases between them. Germline V CDR1 and CDR2: SGHTA, FQGNSA. Written as DNA, the CDR3 is TGTGCCAGCAGCCAACTGGGACAGCAGTACTTC. It specifies CASSQLGQQYF. The variable domain in full, completed from reference TRBV7-2 and TRBJ2-7, reads GAGVSQSPSNKVTEKGKDVELRCDPISGHTALYWYRQSLGQGLEFLIYFQGNSAPDKSGLPSDRFSAERTGGSVSTLTIQRTQQEDSAVYLCASSQLGQQYFGPGTRLTVT.

V is TRBV6-5 and J is TRBJ2-7; TRBD2 agrees at 7 bases. The germline V gene encodes CDR1 MNHEY and CDR2 SVGAGI. The CDR3 sequence is 15 residues long. V lost 2 bases and J lost 5; bases outside the gene matches: 9. The CDR3 bases are TGTGCCAGCAGTTACGGAAGCCGGGGGGTCGACGAGCAGTACTTC. As protein: CASSYGSRGVDEQYF.

This clonotype has at least ten counts. CDR3 sequence (DNA): TGTGCCACCAGCAGAACCGGGACAGGGCGTACAGATACGCAGTATTTT. Amino acid sequence: CATSRTGTGRTDTQYF. This chain connects TRBV15 to TRBJ2-3; 9 bases align to TRBD1. The germline CDR1 and CDR2 sequences are LNHNV and YYDKDF (reference sequence). Losses at the gene ends were 2 bases for V and 3 bases for J; bases not matched to a gene: 6. The CDR3 runs to 16 residues. Full variable domain (missing parts from reference TRBV15 and TRBJ2-3): DAMVIQNPRYQVTQFGKPVTLSCSQTLNHNVMYWYQQKSSQAPKLLFHYYDKDFNNEADTPDNFQSRRPNTSFCFLDIRSPGLGDTAMYLCATSRTGTGRTDTQYFGPGTRLTVL.

This clonotype occurred many times. This chain links TRBV20-1 with TRBJ1-2; D gene ambiguous. The germline gives CDR1 DFQATT, CDR2 SNEGSKA (reference sequence). This CDR3 region has 11 residues. V lost 6 bases to trimming and J lost 4 bases, with 9 bases between them. The DNA for the CDR3 is TGCAGTGCCCCGGGAGTCTATGGCTACACCTTC. Translating gives CSAPGVYGYTF.

This clonotype was observed many times. V is TRBV12-3 or TRBV12-4 and J is TRBJ2-2, with no clear D. The CDR3 extends over 13 amino acids. Trimming left V 6 bases short and J 7 bases short, with 12 bases between. As DNA, the CDR3 is TGTGCCAGCAGCCCTTTACTCCACGGGGAGCTGTTTTTT. This sequence encodes CASSPLLHGELFF.

This clonotype has a count of ten or more. Here the CDR3 reads CATSGDRYSNQPQHF. In nucleotides, the CDR3 is TGTGCCACCAGCGGGGACAGGTATAGCAATCAGCCCCAGCATTTT. The chain recombines TRBV15 with TRBJ1-5; 8 bases are shared with TRBD1. The germline V gene encodes CDR1 LNHNV and CDR2 YYDKDF (reference sequence). CDR3 length: 15 residues. V lost 5 bases to trimming and J lost 0 bases; unmatched junction nucleotides: 3. The full variable domain, in which reference TRBV15 and TRBJ1-5 provide the parts outside the CDR3, is DAMVIQNPRYQVTQFGKPVTLSCSQTLNHNVMYWYQQKSSQAPKLLFHYYDKDFNNEADTPDNFQSRRPNTSFCFLDIRSPGLGDTAMYLCATSGDRYSNQPQHFGDGTRLSIL.

On this clonotype itself: With a much larger clone just one base away, this may be a read error. Lacking the conserved final phenylalanine or tryptophan, this CDR3 likely reflects a read error. Here the CDR3 DNA reads TGTGCCAGCAGTAACGGGGCCCAGTATAGGACAGATACGCAGTATTCT. This sequence encodes CASSNGAQYRTDTQYS. The chain recombines TRBV6-2 or TRBV6-3 with TRBJ2-3, with D perhaps matching TRBD1 or TRBD2 (5 bases each). The length of the CDR3 is 16 residues. The ends were cut back, 5 bases at V and 3 bases at J, with 18 bases in the middle. Per the germline V gene, CDR1 is MNHEY and CDR2 is SVGEGT.

The J gene is TRBJ1-2, the V gene TRBV28, with a weak D call TRBD1 (5 bases). In germline, CDR1 is MDHEN, CDR2 SYDVKM. Trimming removed 3 bases from V and 8 bases from J, with 16 bases in between. This CDR3 comprises 14 residues. The CDR3 DNA reads TGTGCCAGCAGTTTGGGAAGCAGGGATCGGGGCTACACCTTC. Translating it yields CASSLGSRDRGYTF.

This clonotype was observed a handful of times. The chain employs TRBV11-2 and TRBJ1-1; no definite D call. Germline V gene data show CDR1 as SGHAT and CDR2 as FQNNGV. This CDR3 spans 16 amino acids. V was cut by 5 bases and J by 1 base, with 17 bases left in between. In nucleotides, the CDR3 is TGTGCCAGCAGCCCCGCCGGGAGAGCCTGGAACACTGAAGCTTTCTTT. It translates to CASSPAGRAWNTEAFF.

This clonotype came up many times. The V and J genes are TRBV28 and TRBJ2-7, with D unresolved. The V gene's germline CDR1 is MDHEN and CDR2 SYDVKM. Trimming stripped 7 bases from V and 5 bases from J, with 18 bases between. CDR3 length: 14 residues. The CDR3 spells CASKDRTGPHEQYF. CDR3 coding DNA: TGTGCCAGCAAGGACCGGACGGGCCCCCACGAGCAGTACTTC.

The chain is built from TRBV7-2 and TRBJ2-2; D is perhaps TRBD2 (5 bases). Trimming pared 1 base from V and 8 bases from J, leaving 17 bases between. CDR3 length equals 16 residues. Looked up from germline, CDR1 is SGHTA and CDR2 is FQGNSA. DNA of the CDR3: TGTGCCAGCAGCTTAGATGTGACCCCGGGGATTGGGGAGCTGTTTTTT. Its translation: CASSLDVTPGIGELFF.

This clonotype was recorded at least ten times. The V call is TRBV4-3, the J call TRBJ2-5; perhaps D is TRBD1 or TRBD2 (5 bases each). With 3 bases removed from V and 0 bases from J, the gap between germline ends came to 11 bases. The CDR3 runs 15 residues. CDR1 and CDR2 (germline): LGHNA, YSLEER. CDR3 nucleotide sequence: TGCGCCAGCAGCCAGGGGGATACGGACCAAGAGACCCAGTACTTC. Translated, it gives CASSQGDTDQETQYF.

The sample holds many counts of this clonotype. The V and J genes are TRBV7-8 and TRBJ1-2; a possible D gene is TRBD1 (6 bases). Germline CDR1 SGHVS, CDR2 FQNEAQ. V dropped 5 bases and J dropped 7 bases, with 20 bases sitting between them. The CDR3 sequence is 15 residues long. CDR3 amino acids: CASSQALQGPSGYTF. DNA for the CDR3: TGTGCCAGCAGCCAAGCCTTACAGGGCCCCTCTGGCTACACCTTC.